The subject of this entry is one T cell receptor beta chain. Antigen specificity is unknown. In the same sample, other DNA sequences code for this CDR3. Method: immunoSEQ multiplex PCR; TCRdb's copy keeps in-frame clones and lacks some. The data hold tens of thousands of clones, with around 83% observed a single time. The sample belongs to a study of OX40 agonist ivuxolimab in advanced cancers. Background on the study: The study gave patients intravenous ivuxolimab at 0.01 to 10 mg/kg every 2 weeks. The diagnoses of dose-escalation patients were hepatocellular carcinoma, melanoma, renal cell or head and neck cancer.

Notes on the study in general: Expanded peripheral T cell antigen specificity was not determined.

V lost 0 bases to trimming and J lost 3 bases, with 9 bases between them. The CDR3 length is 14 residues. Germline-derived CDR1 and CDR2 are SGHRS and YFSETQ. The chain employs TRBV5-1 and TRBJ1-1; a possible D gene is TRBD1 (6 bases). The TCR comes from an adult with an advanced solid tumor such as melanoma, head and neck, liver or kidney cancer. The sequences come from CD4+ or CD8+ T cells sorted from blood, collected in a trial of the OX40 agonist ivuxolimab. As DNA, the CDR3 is TGCGCCAGCAGCTTGGTGGGGGCGGACACTGAAGCTTTCTTT. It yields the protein CASSLVGADTEAFF.